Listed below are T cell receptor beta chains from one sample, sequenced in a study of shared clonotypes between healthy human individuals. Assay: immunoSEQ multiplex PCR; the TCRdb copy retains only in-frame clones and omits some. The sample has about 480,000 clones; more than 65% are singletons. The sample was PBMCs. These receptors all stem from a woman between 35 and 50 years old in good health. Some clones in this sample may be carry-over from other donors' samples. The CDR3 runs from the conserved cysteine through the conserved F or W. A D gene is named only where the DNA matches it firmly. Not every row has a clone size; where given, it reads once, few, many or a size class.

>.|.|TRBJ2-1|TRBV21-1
CASSKDHESLEQFF
TGTGCCAGCAGCAAAGACCACGAGAGTCTTGAGCAGTTCTTC
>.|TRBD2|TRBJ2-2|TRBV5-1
CASSLEPGGNTGELFF
TGCGCCAGCAGCTTGGAACCGGGAGGGAACACCGGGGAGCTGTTTTTT
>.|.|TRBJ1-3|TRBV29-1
CSVMGGGNTIYF
TGCAGCGTTATGGGGGGTGGAAACACCATATATTTT
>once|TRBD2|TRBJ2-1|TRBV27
CASSEAGTSGVGEQFF
TGTGCCAGCAGTGAGGCCGGGACTAGCGGGGTGGGTGAGCAGTTCTTC
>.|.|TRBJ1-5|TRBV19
CASSTPGGWANQPQHF
TGTGCCAGTAGTACCCCGGGAGGGTGGGCGAATCAGCCCCAGCATTTT
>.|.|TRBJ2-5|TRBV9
CASSVEGVPQETQYF
TGTGCCAGCAGCGTAGAAGGCGTCCCTCAAGAGACCCAGTACTTC
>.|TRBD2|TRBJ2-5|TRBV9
CASSVGASGRAGETQYF
TGTGCCAGCAGCGTAGGGGCTAGCGGGAGGGCCGGAGAGACCCAGTACTTC
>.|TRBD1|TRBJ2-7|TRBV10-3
CAISGDRGLSEQYF
TGTGCCATCAGTGGGGACAGGGGGCTCAGCGAGCAGTACTTC
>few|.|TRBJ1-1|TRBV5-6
CASSLGGGLNTEAFF
TGTGCCAGCAGCTTGGGAGGGGGACTGAACACTGAAGCTTTCTTT
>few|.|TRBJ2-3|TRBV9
CASSGLRESSTDTQYF
TGTGCCAGCAGCGGACTTCGGGAGTCTAGCACAGATACGCAGTATTTT
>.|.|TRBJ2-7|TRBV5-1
CASSYDIDEQYF
TGCGCCAGCAGCTACGACATCGATGAGCAGTACTTC
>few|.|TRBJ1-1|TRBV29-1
CSVAAGRGRTSGTEAFF
TGCAGCGTTGCCGCCGGGAGGGGGAGGACTAGCGGCACTGAAGCTTTCTTT
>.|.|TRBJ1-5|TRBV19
CASSTMATGNQPQHF
TGTGCCAGTAGTACAATGGCTACAGGGAATCAGCCCCAGCATTTT
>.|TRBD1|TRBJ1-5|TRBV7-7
CASSYGQGAGQPQHF
TGTGCTAGCAGCTATGGACAGGGGGCGGGTCAGCCCCAGCATTTT
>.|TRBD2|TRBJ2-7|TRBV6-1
CASRTSGSDGEQYF
TGTGCCAGCAGGACTAGCGGGAGTGATGGAGAGCAGTACTTC
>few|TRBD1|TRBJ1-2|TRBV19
CATSDRAYGYTF
TGTGCCACTTCGGACAGGGCCTATGGCTACACCTTC
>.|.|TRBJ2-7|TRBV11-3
CASSLFRESEQYF
TGTGCCAGCAGTTTATTCAGGGAGAGCGAGCAGTACTTC
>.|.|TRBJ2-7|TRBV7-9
CASSFDRPEQYF
TGTGCCAGCAGCTTCGACAGGCCCGAGCAGTACTTC
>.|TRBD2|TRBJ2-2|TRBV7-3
CASSLRREGTGELFF
TGTGCCAGCAGCTTAAGGCGGGAGGGCACCGGGGAGCTGTTTTTT
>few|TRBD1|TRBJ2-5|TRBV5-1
CASSSGTGTQETQYF
TGCGCCAGCAGCTCCGGGACAGGAACACAAGAGACCCAGTACTTC
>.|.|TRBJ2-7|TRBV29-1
CSVLLRGRTYEQYF
TGCAGCGTTCTCCTTCGGGGCAGAACCTACGAGCAGTACTTC
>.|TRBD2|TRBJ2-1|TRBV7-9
CASSLGVAGGNEQFF
TGTGCCAGCAGCTTAGGAGTAGCGGGAGGCAATGAGCAGTTCTTC
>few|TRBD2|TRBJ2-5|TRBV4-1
CASSRGTSGSQETQYF
TGCGCCAGCAGCCGAGGGACTAGCGGGAGCCAAGAGACCCAGTACTTC